The clone carrying this T cell receptor (beta chain) is a singleton in its sample. Antigen specificity is unknown. The data were taken from a study of CD8 T cells in ankylosing spondylitis. Study findings and constraints: Eight highly homologous variants formed a TCR beta motif that appeared characteristic of ankylosing spondylitis blood. In peripheral blood, disease-linked CD8+ clones occurred at relatively low frequencies.

Germline assignment: CDR1 GTSNPN and CDR2 SVGIG (reference sequence). CDR3 length: 13 residues. The junction had 5 bases not matched to a gene; V was cut back by 4 bases and J by 4 bases. TCRdb independently ran MiXCR on the 5' RACE reads; one entry per CDR3 protein. The data hold fewer than 400,000 distinct CDR3 sequences, with 20% to 25% observed a single time. This receptor was taken from a male donor with ankylosing spondylitis. The sample consisted of blood, either unsorted or a sorted T cell fraction (not recorded which). This chain connects TRBV30 to TRBJ1-2, with 8 bases that match TRBD1. The CDR3 spells CAWINDRGYGYTF. CDR3 DNA: TGTGCCTGGATAAATGACAGGGGCTATGGCTACACCTTC.